This T cell receptor (beta chain) was captured by sequencing in a study of early T cells in non-severe SARS-CoV-2 infection. Looking at the study overall: Chains from this unsorted whole-blood bulk RNA could not be paired.

Notes on the study in general: In VDJdb matching, anti-spike CD8 responses were favored while private and CD4 specificities went missing.

As for this clonotype: The antigen remains undetermined.

TCRdb reanalysed the 5' RACE reads using MiXCR and keeps one entry per CDR3 protein. This sample yields 75,000 or so distinct CDR3 sequences, of which roughly an eighth are seen a single time; 5.7% belongs to the top ten. The CDR3 is made up of 13 amino acids. The germline V gene encodes CDR1 SGHKS and CDR2 YYEKEE (reference sequence). The ends were cut back, 3 bases at V and 14 bases at J, with 18 bases in the middle. J is TRBJ2-1 and V is TRBV5-5, with TRBD1 as a possible D gene (5 bases). The clonotype comes from an adult who was a healthcare worker with PCR-confirmed SARS-CoV-2 infection or an uninfected control (not recorded which). The source material was whole blood, sampled at baseline. CDR3 sequence: CASSSTETVSKFF. In DNA, the CDR3 is TGTGCCAGCAGCTCGACCGAGACAGTTTCGAAGTTCTTC.